This is a list of T cell receptor beta chains from one sample in a study of low-dose radiotherapy and immunotherapy resistance in tumors. TCRdb reprocessed the reads with MiXCR, giving one entry per CDR3 protein. The table lists tens of thousands of distinct CDR3 sequences, about 10% of them singletons. Sequences were derived from PBMCs, sampled before treatment. These receptors originate from a female donor with ovarian cancer. CDR3s include the opening cysteine and the closing phenylalanine or tryptophan. Fields, in order: V gene, clone size, D gene, J gene, CDR3 protein, CDR3 DNA. A D gene is named only where the DNA matches it firmly. Rows may omit the clone size; those that give it use once, few, many or a size class.

v_gene: TRBV24-1; abundance: many; d_gene: TRBD1; j_gene: TRBJ2-2; CDR3aa: CATSDLSQGDTGELFF; CDR3nt: TGTGCCACCAGTGATTTGTCCCAGGGGGACACCGGGGAGCTGTTTTTT
v_gene: TRBV7-2; abundance: many; d_gene: .; j_gene: TRBJ1-3; CDR3aa: CASSFRDGGNTIYF; CDR3nt: TGTGCCAGCAGCTTCCGGGACGGTGGAAACACCATATATTTT
v_gene: TRBV11-3; abundance: .; d_gene: TRBD2; j_gene: TRBJ2-3; CDR3aa: CASSRLAGTDTQYF; CDR3nt: TGTGCCAGCAGCCGACTAGCGGGCACAGATACGCAGTATTTT
v_gene: TRBV30; abundance: many; d_gene: .; j_gene: TRBJ1-2; CDR3aa: CAWSITVGGTYGYTF; CDR3nt: TGTGCCTGGAGTATTACTGTCGGCGGGACCTATGGCTACACCTTC
v_gene: TRBV7-9; abundance: many; d_gene: TRBD1; j_gene: TRBJ2-7; CDR3aa: CASSLQGGYYEQYF; CDR3nt: TGTGCCAGCAGCCTACAGGGGGGCTACTACGAGCAGTACTTC
v_gene: TRBV27; abundance: many; d_gene: .; j_gene: TRBJ2-6; CDR3aa: CASSLWGSGANVLTF; CDR3nt: TGTGCCAGCAGTTTGTGGGGATCTGGGGCCAACGTCCTGACTTTC
v_gene: TRBV30; abundance: many; d_gene: .; j_gene: TRBJ2-7; CDR3aa: CAWSVLGGTYEQYF; CDR3nt: TGTGCCTGGAGTGTACTAGGGGGTACCTACGAGCAGTACTTC
v_gene: TRBV27; abundance: many; d_gene: TRBD1; j_gene: TRBJ1-1; CDR3aa: CASTLGQGHAEAFF; CDR3nt: TGTGCCAGCACCTTGGGACAGGGACATGCTGAAGCTTTCTTT
v_gene: TRBV5-8; abundance: .; d_gene: TRBD2; j_gene: TRBJ2-6; CDR3aa: CASSFGGSSGANVLTF; CDR3nt: TGTGCCAGCAGCTTCGGGGGGAGCTCTGGGGCCAACGTCCTGACTTTC
v_gene: TRBV26; abundance: .; d_gene: .; j_gene: TRBJ2-7; CDR3aa: CASSLDSSIEGF; CDR3nt: TGTGCCAGCAGTCTGGACAGCTCGATTGAGGGCTTC
v_gene: TRBV13; abundance: many; d_gene: TRBD1; j_gene: TRBJ2-7; CDR3aa: CASNPGQSSYEQYF; CDR3nt: TGTGCCAGCAACCCGGGACAGAGCTCCTACGAGCAGTACTTC
v_gene: TRBV12-3/TRBV12-4; abundance: many; d_gene: .; j_gene: TRBJ1-1; CDR3aa: CASSCEAFF; CDR3nt: TGTGCCAGCAGTTGTGAAGCTTTCTTT
v_gene: TRBV5-1; abundance: many; d_gene: .; j_gene: TRBJ2-3; CDR3aa: CASSPGRGRGDTQYF; CDR3nt: TGCGCCAGCAGCCCAGGTCGGGGGCGAGGAGATACGCAGTATTTT
v_gene: TRBV10-3; abundance: .; d_gene: .; j_gene: TRBJ2-5; CDR3aa: CAISAVPGGETQYF; CDR3nt: TGTGCCATCAGTGCCGTTCCTGGGGGAGAGACCCAGTACTTC
v_gene: TRBV19; abundance: many; d_gene: TRBD1; j_gene: TRBJ2-3; CDR3aa: CASSPQGAQDTQYF; CDR3nt: TGTGCCAGTAGTCCGCAGGGGGCCCAAGATACGCAGTATTTT
v_gene: TRBV5-1; abundance: .; d_gene: .; j_gene: TRBJ2-1; CDR3aa: CASSLASAAWDEQFF; CDR3nt: TGCGCCAGCAGCTTGGCCAGCGCCGCCTGGGATGAGCAGTTCTTC
v_gene: TRBV21-1; abundance: many; d_gene: .; j_gene: TRBJ1-2; CDR3aa: CASSFHGQGYCGYTF; CDR3nt: TGTGCCAGCAGCTTTCACGGACAGGGATACTGTGGCTACACCTTC
v_gene: TRBV3-1; abundance: many; d_gene: .; j_gene: TRBJ1-1; CDR3aa: CASSQVQTNTEAFF; CDR3nt: TGTGCCAGCAGCCAAGTACAGACGAACACTGAAGCTTTCTTT
v_gene: TRBV19; abundance: many; d_gene: .; j_gene: TRBJ1-5; CDR3aa: CASSMTGGFGPPQHF; CDR3nt: TGTGCCAGTAGTATGACGGGGGGTTTTGGTCCGCCCCAGCATTTT
v_gene: TRBV6-5; abundance: many; d_gene: TRBD1; j_gene: TRBJ1-1; CDR3aa: CASIKGTGLNTEAFF; CDR3nt: TGTGCCAGCATCAAAGGGACAGGCTTGAACACTGAAGCTTTCTTT
v_gene: TRBV27; abundance: many; d_gene: TRBD1; j_gene: TRBJ2-6; CDR3aa: CASSSLPTGVGANVLTF; CDR3nt: TGTGCCAGCAGTTCCCTCCCGACAGGGGTCGGGGCCAACGTCCTGACTTTC
v_gene: TRBV5-1; abundance: many; d_gene: .; j_gene: TRBJ2-7; CDR3aa: CASSLAATVSYEQYF; CDR3nt: TGCGCCAGCAGCTTGGCCGCGACAGTCTCCTACGAGCAGTACTTC
v_gene: TRBV29-1; abundance: many; d_gene: .; j_gene: TRBJ1-1; CDR3aa: CSVGRLLQTEAFF; CDR3nt: TGCAGCGTCGGCCGGTTGTTGCAGACTGAAGCTTTCTTT
v_gene: TRBV6-5; abundance: many; d_gene: .; j_gene: TRBJ2-6; CDR3aa: CAPGVHPCSSGANVLTF; CDR3nt: TGTGCCCCCGGGGTGCACCCATGCTCCTCTGGGGCCAACGTCCTGACTTTC
v_gene: TRBV30; abundance: many; d_gene: .; j_gene: TRBJ1-5; CDR3aa: CAWRSQGRGQPQHF; CDR3nt: TGTGCCTGGAGGTCCCAAGGGAGAGGCCAGCCCCAGCATTTT
v_gene: TRBV25-1; abundance: many; d_gene: .; j_gene: TRBJ2-1; CDR3aa: CASSDVLGIFF; CDR3nt: TGTGCCAGCAGTGACGTTTTGGGGATTTTCTTC
v_gene: TRBV19; abundance: many; d_gene: TRBD2; j_gene: TRBJ2-1; CDR3aa: CASSDPGLAVNEQFF; CDR3nt: TGTGCCTCTTCAGATCCGGGACTAGCAGTCAATGAGCAGTTCTTC
v_gene: TRBV10-3; abundance: few; d_gene: TRBD1; j_gene: TRBJ2-1; CDR3aa: CAIGRGLTDEQFF; CDR3nt: TGTGCCATCGGCAGGGGGCTGACGGATGAGCAGTTCTTC
v_gene: TRBV7-2; abundance: many; d_gene: .; j_gene: TRBJ1-5; CDR3aa: CASSNRGNQPQHF; CDR3nt: TGTGCCAGCAGCAACCGGGGGAATCAGCCCCAGCATTTT
v_gene: TRBV3-1; abundance: .; d_gene: .; j_gene: TRBJ2-2; CDR3aa: CASSQSGGRLSGELFF; CDR3nt: TGTGCCAGCAGCCAAAGTGGCGGGCGGTTGTCCGGGGAGCTGTTTTTT
v_gene: TRBV29-1; abundance: many; d_gene: TRBD1; j_gene: TRBJ1-1; CDR3aa: CSVHRGGTEAFF; CDR3nt: TGCAGCGTCCACAGGGGGGGAACTGAAGCTTTCTTT
v_gene: TRBV5-3; abundance: .; d_gene: TRBD1; j_gene: TRBJ2-7; CDR3aa: CASSLPSGTGMKQYF; CDR3nt: TGTGCCAGCAGCTTGCCATCCGGGACAGGGATGAAGCAGTACTTC
v_gene: TRBV20-1; abundance: many; d_gene: .; j_gene: TRBJ1-1; CDR3aa: CSARELEAFF; CDR3nt: TGCAGTGCAAGGGAACTAGAAGCTTTCTTT
v_gene: TRBV20-1; abundance: .; d_gene: TRBD2; j_gene: TRBJ2-5; CDR3aa: CSATPGLAGGPGLETQYF; CDR3nt: TGCAGTGCAACACCGGGACTAGCGGGGGGGCCTGGTCTGGAGACCCAGTACTTC
v_gene: TRBV3-1; abundance: many; d_gene: TRBD2; j_gene: TRBJ2-5; CDR3aa: CASSHEGLAGEETQYF; CDR3nt: TGTGCCAGCAGCCACGAGGGACTAGCGGGTGAGGAGACCCAGTACTTC
v_gene: TRBV5-3; abundance: few; d_gene: .; j_gene: TRBJ2-5; CDR3aa: CASSSGQRGQETQYF; CDR3nt: TGTGCCAGCAGCTCGGGACAACGGGGTCAAGAGACCCAGTACTTC
v_gene: TRBV2; abundance: many; d_gene: .; j_gene: TRBJ2-7; CDR3aa: CASSESGWGPTYEQYF; CDR3nt: TGTGCCAGCAGTGAAAGTGGCTGGGGCCCGACCTACGAGCAGTACTTC
v_gene: TRBV2; abundance: many; d_gene: .; j_gene: TRBJ1-6; CDR3aa: CASSRDSSSYNSPLHF; CDR3nt: TGTGCCAGCAGTCGGGACTCCAGCTCCTATAATTCACCCCTCCACTTT
v_gene: TRBV15; abundance: many; d_gene: TRBD1; j_gene: TRBJ2-3; CDR3aa: CATSSRTGFRFATQYF; CDR3nt: TGTGCCACCAGCAGTCGGACAGGGTTCCGTTTCGCTACGCAGTATTTT
v_gene: TRBV12-3/TRBV12-4; abundance: .; d_gene: .; j_gene: TRBJ1-1; CDR3aa: CASSFRQLNTEAFF; CDR3nt: TGTGCCAGCAGTTTTAGGCAGCTGAACACTGAAGCTTTCTTT
v_gene: TRBV2; abundance: many; d_gene: TRBD2; j_gene: TRBJ2-5; CDR3aa: CASRRLAGGETQYF; CDR3nt: TGTGCCAGCCGGCGACTAGCGGGCGGGGAGACCCAGTACTTC
v_gene: TRBV12-3/TRBV12-4; abundance: few; d_gene: .; j_gene: TRBJ1-2; CDR3aa: CASRNAGGYGYTF; CDR3nt: TGTGCCAGCAGGAACGCAGGAGGCTATGGCTACACCTTC
v_gene: TRBV5-1; abundance: many; d_gene: TRBD1; j_gene: TRBJ2-1; CDR3aa: CASSLSGQGGTQQFF; CDR3nt: TGCGCCAGCAGCTTGTCGGGGCAAGGGGGCACACAGCAGTTCTTC
v_gene: TRBV15; abundance: many; d_gene: TRBD2; j_gene: TRBJ2-7; CDR3aa: CATSRAQRGLSYEQYF; CDR3nt: TGTGCCACCAGCAGAGCCCAGCGGGGGCTCTCCTACGAGCAGTACTTC
v_gene: TRBV6-5; abundance: many; d_gene: .; j_gene: TRBJ2-3; CDR3aa: CASSYSRLGRSTDTQYF; CDR3nt: TGTGCCAGCAGTTACTCCCGATTGGGGCGTAGCACAGATACGCAGTATTTT
v_gene: TRBV20-1; abundance: many; d_gene: .; j_gene: TRBJ2-1; CDR3aa: CSASGSYNEQFF; CDR3nt: TGCAGTGCTAGCGGGAGCTACAATGAGCAGTTCTTC